A single T cell receptor beta chain is shown here with its context. This clonotype was observed a few times. Its antigen is unknown. Within one base of it there is no much larger clone, and no base qualities were kept. Every donor in the study was a healthy Caucasian. Three pairs of female monozygotic twins, all aged 18 to 29 years, were included in the twin cohort. Peripheral blood mononuclear cells were used as the source from which RNA for TCR libraries was isolated. The germline V gene supplies CDR1 SGHTA and CDR2 FQGNSA. The CDR3 starts with the cysteine, ends with the phenylalanine, and has 17 residues. Left in the record is the CDR3 DNA by itself, 51 bases read in frame from the first base. V and J are trimmed by 5 bases and 6 bases, and the gene matches miss 12 bases of the junction. Library preparation used 5' RACE. The instrument was an Illumina HiSeq 2000. Template switching added a universal primer binding site, and the final cDNA carried a unique molecular identifier that allowed TCR cDNA molecules to be counted accurately. First-strand cDNA for TCR alpha and beta chains was synthesized from specific primers in the conserved constant-segment region. To control for contamination, each cDNA library was double barcoded with a SMART-Mk sample barcode plus Illumina barcodes. TruSeq adapter sequences along with Illumina sample barcodes were introduced in two successive PCR steps. The TCR alpha and beta cDNA libraries were sequenced on the Illumina HiSeq platform using custom primers. The source study handled its data this way. MiGEC was used to process raw reads and extract unique molecular identifiers, and MiXCR was used to find CDR3 positions. For each individual, recombination models were inferred using an EM algorithm with the repgenHMM and IGoR tools. The analysis of shared clonotypes was done with the tcR package in R, with sharing normalized by the product of cloneset sizes. To study raw recombination without the effects of thymic and clonal selection, out-of-frame nonproductive sequences were analyzed. The raw public data were reprocessed by TCRdb itself: fastp quality trimming at Q25, MiXCR clonotype calling, in-frame beta chains only. Entries that share a CDR3 protein sequence are merged under the most common genes and DNA. The V and J calls, along with clone size, are taken from TCRdb and not from the paper's own processing. A total of 600,000 to 850,000 distinct CDR3 sequences appear in this sample, about 18% of them only once. The top ten constitute roughly 14% of the sample.

This entry is derived from a study of identical twins listed by TCRdb under 2016. Regarding the study in general: The study deep-sequenced TCR alpha and beta repertoires from monozygotic twins, unrelated adults of various ages and cord blood to test whether fetal clonotypes persist. To rule out contamination, replicate twin experiments were performed at different times with different library preparation protocols. Findings and caveats that apply to the study as a whole: Abundant cord blood beta clonotypes carried fewer insertions; young adult naive repertoires showed a weaker similar trend, while memory repertoires showed none. Zero-insertion analyses could be partly confounded by invariant T cells such as MAIT and iNKT, though diverse VJ usage argued against such confounding for most clonotypes. In monozygotic twins, recombination models systematically underestimated out-of-frame TCR alpha sharing, but the models matched the sharing seen between unrelated individuals. The excess sharing between twins in beta out-of-frame sequences was weaker because fewer shared sequences reduced the signal-to-noise ratio. Out-of-frame TCR alpha sequences shared between twins showed an excess of low generation-probability sequences compared with coincidental sharing between unrelated individuals. Because the same donors could not be followed over many years, conclusions were based on cross-sectional statistical analysis.

The data were also submitted as part of a second study, on T cells expressing NK-cell markers. The second investigation adds: TCR beta-chain repertoires were profiled in sorted CD3+CD56+NKG2C+, CD3+CD56+NKG2C- and CD3+CD56-NKG2C+ T-cell subsets from several donors. Seven of the eight sequenced donors were HCMV-seropositive and one was HCMV-seronegative. In several experiments an anti-gammadeltaTCR antibody was added to restrict sorting to alphabetaTCR-expressing T cells. For roughly six donors, the dominant CD3+CD56+NKG2C+ clonotypes were among the top 10 CD8+ clonotypes and accounted for about 1.0-7.5% of CD8+ T cells. Those dominant clonotypes were again the most abundant among CD3+CD56-NKG2C+ cells in a handful of donors, at about 25-60.1%. Whether the expanded NKG2C-expressing T cell clones were specific for HCMV antigens remained unclear. The study sequenced eight donors, all healthy volunteers chosen at random: three men and five women. To determine HCMV serostatus, a commercial ELISA kit was used to detect HCMV-specific IgG in serum. For six donors, unsorted PBMC were also used to sequence bulk peripheral blood T-cell repertoires. MIGEC handled demultiplexing of the reads and grouping by UMI, while MiTCR was used to assemble and quantify clonotypes. To remove erroneous sequences, TCR cDNA sequences were retained only when supported by two or more reads. The tcR package was used for downstream repertoire analysis, and clonotypes were matched between fractions using CDR3 nucleotide sequence together with V segment. VDJmatch was used to annotate antigen specificity against VDJdb, with one amino acid substitution allowed in CDR3.

The rearranged segments are TRBV7-2 and TRBJ2-7; a stretch of 14 junction bases matches TRBD2. This clonotype was sampled from a young woman in good health. The sample consisted of PBMCs. The bases are TGTGCCAGCAGCCCGATTCGGACTAGCGGGAGGTTGGGCGAGCAGTACTTC. Its amino acids are CASSPIRTSGRLGEQYF.